The sequence of this T cell receptor (beta chain) was determined in a study of blood T cell repertoires in COVID-19. For the study at large: In each case, the material was cDNA or gDNA derived from T cells, B-cell-depleted T cells, or PBMCs.

The assay was immunoSEQ multiplex PCR, and TCRdb's table has in-frame clones only and misses some. The data hold approximately 260,000 clones, with roughly 86% observed a single time. The CDR3 loop spans 15 amino acids. V was pared by 5 bases and J by 5 bases, with 5 bases of the junction left unmatched. Germline assignment: CDR1 MNHEY and CDR2 SVGEGT. The source is a middle-aged woman with acute COVID-19. This sequence joins TRBV6-2 or TRBV6-3 and TRBJ1-5; 11 bases line up with TRBD1. Sequenced sample: PBMCs or T cells enriched from blood (not recorded which). The CDR3 sequence: CASSQGQGAHQPQHF. In nucleotides, the CDR3 is TGTGCCAGCAGTCAAGGACAGGGGGCTCATCAGCCCCAGCATTTT.